This entry describes one T cell receptor beta chain. Its specificity is unknown. Naive CD8 cells were CD45RO-negative, positively selected for CCR7, excluding terminally differentiated effector memory CD45RA+ cells. This sample is drawn from a study of shared clonotypes between healthy human individuals. Overall study context: Donor composition was a couple of women and three men, aged 18 to 49. Study conclusions and caveats: Generation probabilities of non-shared clonotypes were lower (relative to those shared by all four donors). Genetic and exposure-history diversity was limited by the few donors.

The authors split each subset's genomic DNA evenly across several immunoSEQ plates. Assay used: immunoSEQ multiplex PCR; TCRdb lists only in-frame clones, some missing. The sample has about 2,200,000 clones; 85% to 95% are singletons. The sequenced sample consisted of naive CD8+ T cells from PBMCs. This clonotype was sampled from a young man in good health. Some clones in this sample may be carry-over from other donors' samples.

This chain's CDR3 is CASSQDLGGIVTGELFF. The DNA for the CDR3 is TGCGCCAGCAGCCAAGATCTTGGCGGGATAGTCACCGGGGAGCTGTTTTTT. The chain joins TRBV4-1 to TRBJ2-2, with a tentative D call TRBD2 (6 bases). The CDR3 is 17 residues long. The V end lost 0 bases, the J end lost 4 bases, and 15 bases lay between the germline ends. Germline V gene lookup returns CDR1 MGHRA and CDR2 YSYEKL.